This T cell receptor (beta chain) emerged from a study of T cell responses to AZD1222 COVID-19 vaccine. Study results and caveats: Baseline testing showed seropositivity in only six AZD1222 recipients. Per reports, nearly half of all spike-specific TCRs target regions that are unmutated in variants.

Details on this clone: What it recognizes is unknown.

TCRdb's copy holds only in-frame clones and misses some; the assay was immunoSEQ multiplex PCR. The repertoire holds some 96,000 clones, with approximately 84% as singletons. This clonotype originated in an adult who received the AZD1222 COVID-19 vaccine. The material was peripheral blood, obtained 28 days after the second AZD1222 dose.

CDR3 nucleotides: TGTGCCAGCAGTTACACGGGGACAGGGGGCCTTCGGGACACTGAAGCTTTCTTT. This translates into CASSYTGTGGLRDTEAFF. V usage is TRBV6-2 or TRBV6-3 and J usage is TRBJ1-1; 12 bases fit TRBD1. The CDR3 spans 18 residues. With V trimmed by 2 bases and J by 3 bases, 10 bases remained unmatched. Germline CDR1 is MNHEY and CDR2 is SVGEGT.